This T cell receptor (beta chain) derives from a study of control samples from healthy donors and cancer patients. Generated by immunoSEQ multiplex PCR, the TCRdb table keeps only in-frame clones and is missing some. Of approximately 150,000 clones in the sample, over 85% are singletons; the top ten hold under 7%. This CDR3 has 14 amino acids. CDR1 and CDR2 from the germline V gene are MDHEN and SYDVKM. V was cut by 1 base and J by 6 bases, with 10 bases left in between. The sequence was collected from a man between 18 and 35 years old in good health. The sample was blood. The chain carries TRBV28 and TRBJ1-5; D not resolved. CDR3 region: CASSLSQATQPQHF. The CDR3 DNA sequence: TGTGCCAGCAGTTTATCCCAGGCCACTCAGCCCCAGCATTTT.